These 17 T cell receptor beta chains were all obtained from the same sample, sequenced in a study of blood T cell repertoires in COVID-19. Clones were sequenced by immunoSEQ multiplex PCR, and TCRdb holds only the in-frame ones, with some missing. Of roughly 220,000 clones in the sample, 80% to 90% are singletons; the top ten hold about 3.3%. The sequencing sample was made of PBMCs or T cells enriched from blood (not recorded which). Receptors were obtained from a woman aged 18-29 years in a cohort exposed to, infected with or recovered from COVID-19 (not recorded which).

V and J are TRBV5-4 and TRBJ1-1; possibly TRBD1 for D (6 bases). CDR3 size: 13 residues. Trimming stripped 4 bases from V and 4 bases from J, with 11 bases between. Germline lookup yields CDR1 SGHNT and CDR2 YYREEE (reference sequence). CDR3 amino acids: CASSRNRATEAFF. CDR3 sequence (DNA): TGTGCCAGCAGCCGAAACAGGGCCACTGAAGCTTTCTTT.

This chain uses TRBV9 with TRBJ2-1; the D gene is possibly TRBD2 (6 bases). V was clipped by 3 bases and J by 5 bases, with 15 bases between them. The CDR3 covers 15 residues. Germline V lookup: CDR1 SGDLS, CDR2 YYNGEE. CDR3 residues: CASSEHGRGNNEQFF. For the CDR3, the DNA is TGTGCCAGCAGCGAACACGGCCGGGGGAACAATGAGCAGTTCTTC.

Of note for this clone: In the same sample, other DNA sequences code for this CDR3. V is TRBV28 and J is TRBJ2-1; D may be TRBD2 (6 bases). Trimming left V 2 bases short and J 0 bases short, with 8 bases between. The CDR3 loop spans 15 amino acids. CDR1 and CDR2 (germline): MDHEN, SYDVKM. The CDR3 reads CASSLRGSSYNEQFF. CDR3 sequence (DNA): TGTGCCAGCAGTTTACGGGGGAGCTCCTACAATGAGCAGTTCTTC.

The rearrangement joins TRBV7-8 to TRBJ1-5; tentatively, D is TRBD1 (5 bases). Germline V CDR1 and CDR2: SGHVS, FQNEAQ. With 6 bases removed from V and 2 bases from J, the gap between germline ends came to 17 bases. The CDR3 totals 16 residues. The CDR3 reads CASSGWGGDGNQPQHF. As DNA, the CDR3 is TGTGCCAGCAGTGGATGGGGGGGGGATGGCAATCAGCCCCAGCATTTT.

The chain carries TRBV14 and TRBJ2-5; D ambiguous. CDR1 is SGHDN, CDR2 FVKESK, per germline. The CDR3 has 14 residues. With 4 bases removed from V and 2 bases from J, the gap between germline ends came to 11 bases. The CDR3 DNA is TGTGCCAGCAGCCTCCTCTTCGCGCAAGAGACCCAGTACTTC. Its translation: CASSLLFAQETQYF.

CDR3 region: CASREYYEQYF. CDR3 bases: TGTGCCAGCCGCGAATACTACGAGCAGTACTTC. V and J are TRBV6-5 and TRBJ2-7; D is unresolved. The ends were cut back, 8 bases at V and 3 bases at J, with 8 bases in the middle. There are 11 residues in the CDR3. Looked up from germline, CDR1 is MNHEY and CDR2 is SVGAGI.

The chain couples TRBV28 to TRBJ1-2; D gene ambiguous. In germline, CDR1 is MDHEN, CDR2 SYDVKM. V lost 2 bases and J 0 bases, leaving 13 bases between the germline ends. This CDR3 contains 16 residues. CDR3 nucleotide sequence: TGTGCCAGCAGTTTAAGTGGCCTGATGACTAACTATGGCTACACCTTC. It specifies CASSLSGLMTNYGYTF.

The chain links TRBV6-5 to TRBJ1-4; 10 nucleotides align to TRBD1. The CDR3 extends over 14 amino acids. Trimming cost V 7 bases and J 6 bases; bases outside gene matches: 5. The germline CDR1 and CDR2 sequences are MNHEY and SVGAGI. The CDR3 DNA reads TGTGCCAGCAACCCCGGGACAGGGGATGAAAAACTGTTTTTT. It translates to CASNPGTGDEKLFF.

The V and J genes are TRBV5-5 and TRBJ1-1; TRBD1 might be the D (5 bases). Germline V lookup: CDR1 SGHKS, CDR2 YYEKEE (reference sequence). The CDR3 sequence is 14 residues long. Deletions cut 4 bases from V and 3 bases from J, with 13 bases between. DNA of the CDR3: TGTGCCAGCAGCCACCTCGGCAGGGACACTGAAGCTTTCTTT. Translation: CASSHLGRDTEAFF.

The chain employs TRBV7-9 and TRBJ1-6; D perhaps matches TRBD1 (6 bases). Germline V gene sequence: CDR1 SEHNR, CDR2 FQNEAQ (reference sequence). This CDR3 contains 16 residues. V was cut by 4 bases and J by 6 bases, with 16 bases left in between. Here the CDR3 reads CASSSGRTGLNSPLHF. In nucleotides, the CDR3 is TGTGCCAGCAGCTCGGGCCGTACAGGGCTTAATTCACCCCTCCACTTT.

The V call is TRBV27, the J call TRBJ1-5; tentatively, D is TRBD1 (5 bases). CDR3 length equals 14 residues. Germline V gives CDR1 MNHEY, CDR2 SMNVEV (reference sequence). V lost 5 bases and J 5 bases, leaving 13 bases between the germline ends. The CDR3 loop is CASSRDSRYQPQHF. DNA of the CDR3: TGTGCCAGCAGTCGGGACTCCCGGTATCAGCCCCAGCATTTT.

The chain uses TRBV5-1 and TRBJ2-5; TRBD2 matches at 13 bases. In germline, CDR1 is SGHRS, CDR2 YFSETQ. J was trimmed by 2 bases and V by 4 bases; bases with no gene match: 5. This CDR3 is 16 amino acids long. CDR3 coding DNA: TGCGCCAGCAGCGAGGGACTAGCGGGGCAACAAGAGACCCAGTACTTC. Translation: CASSEGLAGQQETQYF.

This clone was seen many times. The chain employs TRBV4-1 and TRBJ2-5, with a tentative D call TRBD2 (5 bases). The germline CDR1 and CDR2 sequences are MGHRA and YSYEKL. The CDR3 totals 14 residues. The ends were cut back, 1 base at V and 5 bases at J, with 11 bases in the middle. The CDR3 loop reads CASSQGGSYETQYF. The CDR3 nucleotides are TGCGCCAGCAGCCAAGGAGGGTCGTACGAGACCCAGTACTTC.

This rearrangement joins TRBV5-1 to TRBJ2-3; weak D call: TRBD1 (6 bases). The CDR3 covers 15 residues. Germline V gene sequence: CDR1 SGHRS, CDR2 YFSETQ. V lost 4 bases to trimming and J lost 4 bases, with 16 bases between them. The CDR3 reads CASSLQTGGADTQYF. DNA for the CDR3: TGCGCCAGCAGCCTTCAGACAGGTGGCGCAGATACGCAGTATTTT.

The chain carries TRBV27 and TRBJ2-2; D possibly corresponds to TRBD2 (7 bases). The CDR3 is 17 amino acids. Germline-derived CDR1 and CDR2 are MNHEY and SMNVEV (reference sequence). V was cut by 3 bases and J by 6 bases, with 20 bases left in between. CDR3 in DNA: TGTGCCAGCAGTTTTCTCTCGGGGGGCGCAACGGCCGGGGAGCTGTTTTTT. It is translated as CASSFLSGGATAGELFF.

This sequence joins TRBV9 and TRBJ1-1, with a tentative D call TRBD1 (5 bases). The germline V gene has CDR1 SGDLS and CDR2 YYNGEE. Trimming shortened V by 4 bases and J by 4 bases, and 8 bases separated the two germline ends. This CDR3 is built from 12 residues. The CDR3 spells CASSRGGTEAFF. CDR3 DNA: TGTGCCAGCAGCCGGGGGGGCACTGAAGCTTTCTTT.

The gene calls are TRBV19 and TRBJ2-2, with TRBD2 matching over 13 bases. The length of the CDR3 is 16 residues. J lost 5 bases, V lost 4 bases, and 4 bases had no gene match. Germline V CDR1 and CDR2: LNHDA, SQIVND (reference sequence). The CDR3 bases are TGTGCCAGTAGTACCGGACTAGCGGGAGATACCGGGGAGCTGTTTTTT. This gives the protein CASSTGLAGDTGELFF.